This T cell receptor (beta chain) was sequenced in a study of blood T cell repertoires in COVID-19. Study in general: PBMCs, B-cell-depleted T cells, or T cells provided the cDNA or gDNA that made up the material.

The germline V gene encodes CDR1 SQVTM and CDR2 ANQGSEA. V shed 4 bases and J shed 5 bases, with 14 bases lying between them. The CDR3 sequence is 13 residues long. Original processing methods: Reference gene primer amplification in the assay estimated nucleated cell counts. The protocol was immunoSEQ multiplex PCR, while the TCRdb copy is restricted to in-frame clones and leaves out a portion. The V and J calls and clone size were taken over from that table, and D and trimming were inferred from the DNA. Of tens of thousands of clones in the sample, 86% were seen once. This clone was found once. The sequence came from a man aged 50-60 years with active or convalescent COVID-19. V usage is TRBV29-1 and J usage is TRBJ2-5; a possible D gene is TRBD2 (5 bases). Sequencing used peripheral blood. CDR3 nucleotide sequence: TGCAGCGTTGGAACGCGACTAACCGAGACCCAGTACTTC. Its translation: CSVGTRLTETQYF.